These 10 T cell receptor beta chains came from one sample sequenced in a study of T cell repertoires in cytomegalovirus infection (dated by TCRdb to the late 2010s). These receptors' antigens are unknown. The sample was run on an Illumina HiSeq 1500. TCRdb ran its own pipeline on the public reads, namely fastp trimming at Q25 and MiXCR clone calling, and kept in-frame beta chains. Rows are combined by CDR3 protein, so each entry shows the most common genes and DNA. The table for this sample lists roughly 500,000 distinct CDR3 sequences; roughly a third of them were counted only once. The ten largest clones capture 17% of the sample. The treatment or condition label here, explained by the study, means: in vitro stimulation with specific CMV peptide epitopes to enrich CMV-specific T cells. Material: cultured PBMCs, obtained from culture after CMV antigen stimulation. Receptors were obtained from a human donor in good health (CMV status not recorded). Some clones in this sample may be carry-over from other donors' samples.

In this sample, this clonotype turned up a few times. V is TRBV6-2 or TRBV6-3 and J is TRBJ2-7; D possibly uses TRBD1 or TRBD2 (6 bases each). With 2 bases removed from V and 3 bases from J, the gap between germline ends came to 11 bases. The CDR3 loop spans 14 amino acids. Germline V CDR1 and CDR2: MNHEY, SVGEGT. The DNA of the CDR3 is TGTGCCAGCAGTTACGCGGGACATAACTACGAGCAGTACTTC. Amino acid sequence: CASSYAGHNYEQYF.

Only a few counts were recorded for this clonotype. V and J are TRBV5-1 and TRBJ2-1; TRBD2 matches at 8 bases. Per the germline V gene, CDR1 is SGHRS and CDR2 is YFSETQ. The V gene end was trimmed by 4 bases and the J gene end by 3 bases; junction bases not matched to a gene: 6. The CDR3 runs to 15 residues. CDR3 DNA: TGCGCCAGCAGCGTGGGGAGCGGGAGCTACAATGAGCAGTTCTTC. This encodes CASSVGSGSYNEQFF. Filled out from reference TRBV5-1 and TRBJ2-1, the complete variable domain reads KAGVTQTPRYLIKTRGQQVTLSCSPISGHRSVSWYQQTPGQGLQFLFEYFSETQRNKGNFPGRFSGRQFSNSRSEMNVSTLELGDSALYLCASSVGSGSYNEQFFGPGTRLTVL.

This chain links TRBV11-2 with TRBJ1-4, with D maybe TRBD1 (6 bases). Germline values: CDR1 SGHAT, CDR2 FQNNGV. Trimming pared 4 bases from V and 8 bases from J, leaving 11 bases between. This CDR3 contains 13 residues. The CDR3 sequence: CASSSFDREKLFF. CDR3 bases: TGTGCCAGCAGCTCCTTCGACAGGGAAAAACTGTTTTTT.

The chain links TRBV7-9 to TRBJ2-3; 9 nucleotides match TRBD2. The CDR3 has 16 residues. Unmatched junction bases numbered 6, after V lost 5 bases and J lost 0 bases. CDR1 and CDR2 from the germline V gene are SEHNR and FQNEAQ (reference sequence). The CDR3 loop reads CASSQHLAGSTDTQYF. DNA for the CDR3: TGTGCCAGCAGCCAACATCTAGCGGGAAGCACAGATACGCAGTATTTT.

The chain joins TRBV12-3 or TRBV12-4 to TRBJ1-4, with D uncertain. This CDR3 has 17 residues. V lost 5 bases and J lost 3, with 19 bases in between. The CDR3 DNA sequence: TGTGCCAGCAGTCCTCAACAGTTTGGGTCGGCTAATGAAAAACTGTTTTTT. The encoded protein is CASSPQQFGSANEKLFF.

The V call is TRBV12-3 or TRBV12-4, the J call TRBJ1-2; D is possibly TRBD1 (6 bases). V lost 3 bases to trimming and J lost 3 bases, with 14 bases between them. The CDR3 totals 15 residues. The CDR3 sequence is CASSFVYKGDYGYTF. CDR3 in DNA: TGTGCCAGCAGTTTCGTTTACAAGGGGGACTATGGCTACACCTTC.

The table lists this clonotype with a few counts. CDR3 protein: CASSPRTSGRTYNEQFF. The CDR3 nucleotides are TGTGCCAGCAGCCCCAGGACTAGCGGGAGGACCTACAATGAGCAGTTCTTC. The genes are TRBV7-2 and TRBJ2-1, with 14 bases lining up with TRBD2. The trim removed 5 bases at V and 2 bases at J, leaving 5 bases unmatched. The germline V gene encodes CDR1 SGHTA and CDR2 FQGNSA. This CDR3 has 17 amino acids.

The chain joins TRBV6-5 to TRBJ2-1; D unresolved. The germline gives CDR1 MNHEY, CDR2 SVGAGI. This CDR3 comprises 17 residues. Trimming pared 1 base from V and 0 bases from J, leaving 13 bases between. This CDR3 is CASSYWAATSSYNEQFF. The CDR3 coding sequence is TGTGCCAGCAGTTACTGGGCGGCGACGAGCTCCTACAATGAGCAGTTCTTC.

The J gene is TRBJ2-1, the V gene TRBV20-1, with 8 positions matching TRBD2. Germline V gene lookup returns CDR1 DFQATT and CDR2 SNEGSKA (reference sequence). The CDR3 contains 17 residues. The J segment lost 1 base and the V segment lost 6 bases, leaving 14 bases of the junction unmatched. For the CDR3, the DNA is TGCAGTGCACCCCAGAAACAACCGGGAGGGTCCTACAATGAGCAGTTCTTC. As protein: CSAPQKQPGGSYNEQFF.

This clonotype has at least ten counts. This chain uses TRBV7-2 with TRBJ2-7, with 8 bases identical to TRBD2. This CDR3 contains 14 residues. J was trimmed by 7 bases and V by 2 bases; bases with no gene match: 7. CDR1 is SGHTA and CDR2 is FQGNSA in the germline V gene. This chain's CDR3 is CASSLTLAGGEQYF. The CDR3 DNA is TGTGCCAGCAGCTTAACCCTAGCGGGTGGGGAGCAGTACTTC.